This TCR beta chain was observed in a study of graft-versus-host responses after intestinal transplantation. Germline V lookup: CDR1 LGHNA, CDR2 YNFKEQ. CDR3 length: 13 amino acids. Generated by immunoSEQ multiplex PCR, the TCRdb table keeps only in-frame clones and is missing some. The sample contains about 21,000 clones, about a third of which appear only once. Irradiated stimulators labeled with violet dye, some 200,000 in number, were plated with some 200,000 CFSE-labeled responders. Concerning this clone: The junction and the germline gene differ at one end; a read error may be behind it.

The rearrangement uses TRBV4-2 and TRBJ2-7; no clear D. This TCR was recovered from a human patient who received an intestinal transplant. Source: alloreactive CD8+ T cells from a mixed lymphocyte reaction culture, taken before intestinal transplant. Subset in this sample: CFSE-low proliferating T cells sorted from roughly six-day pre-transplant mixed lymphocyte reaction (GvH or HvG direction). CDR3 DNA: TGTGCCAACAGCCAAGCCATCTCCTACGAGCAGTACTTC. Its translation: CANSQAISYEQYF.